The source of this TCR beta chain is a study of blood T cell repertoires in COVID-19. Measured with immunoSEQ multiplex PCR; TCRdb has only the in-frame clones, and not every one. The table lists 45,000 to 65,000 clones, about 91% of them singletons. The sequenced material came from peripheral blood. The origin of this receptor is a man aged 55 to 70 with active COVID-19.

The CDR3 DNA is TGTGCCAGCAGCTTAGTCCCCGGGACTAGAAACACCGGGGAGCTGTTTTTT. It yields the protein CASSLVPGTRNTGELFF. This chain connects TRBV11-2 to TRBJ2-2; 8 positions match TRBD2. CDR3 length equals 17 residues. Germline CDR1 reads SGHAT; CDR2 reads FQNNGV. J gave up 2 bases and V 1 base, and 6 bases lay outside the gene matches.